This TCR beta chain was observed in a study of T cell responses to AZD1222 COVID-19 vaccine. Sequencing used immunoSEQ multiplex PCR; TCRdb keeps in-frame clones, though not all of them. Seen here are about 110,000 clones, 87% observed once, and the top ten hold roughly 5%. The CDR3 totals 17 residues. The germline V gene encodes CDR1 SGHNT and CDR2 YENEEA. Deletions cut 2 bases from V and 2 bases from J, with 15 bases between. This clonotype originated in an adult who received the AZD1222 COVID-19 vaccine. The chain links TRBV11-3 to TRBJ2-2, with a possible D match to TRBD2 (7 bases). The sample in question was peripheral blood, obtained 28 days after the second AZD1222 dose. The CDR3 loop is CASSLTGGGGNTGELFF. In DNA, the CDR3 is TGTGCCAGCAGCTTAACGGGGGGCGGGGGCAACACCGGGGAGCTGTTTTTT.